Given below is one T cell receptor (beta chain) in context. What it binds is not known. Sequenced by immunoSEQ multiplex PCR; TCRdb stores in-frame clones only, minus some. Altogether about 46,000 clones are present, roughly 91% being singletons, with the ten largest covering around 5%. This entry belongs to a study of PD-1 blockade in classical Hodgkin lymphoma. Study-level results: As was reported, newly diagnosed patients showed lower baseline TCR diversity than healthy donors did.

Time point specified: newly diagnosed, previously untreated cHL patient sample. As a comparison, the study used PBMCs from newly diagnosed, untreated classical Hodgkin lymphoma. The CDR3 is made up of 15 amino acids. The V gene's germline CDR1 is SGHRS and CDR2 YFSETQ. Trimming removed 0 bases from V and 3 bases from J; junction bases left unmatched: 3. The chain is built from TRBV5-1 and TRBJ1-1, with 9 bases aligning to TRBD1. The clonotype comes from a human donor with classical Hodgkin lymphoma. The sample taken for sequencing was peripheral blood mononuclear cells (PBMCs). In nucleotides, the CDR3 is TGCGCCAGCAGCTTGGATCGACAGGGGGACACTGAAGCTTTCTTT. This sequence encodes CASSLDRQGDTEAFF.